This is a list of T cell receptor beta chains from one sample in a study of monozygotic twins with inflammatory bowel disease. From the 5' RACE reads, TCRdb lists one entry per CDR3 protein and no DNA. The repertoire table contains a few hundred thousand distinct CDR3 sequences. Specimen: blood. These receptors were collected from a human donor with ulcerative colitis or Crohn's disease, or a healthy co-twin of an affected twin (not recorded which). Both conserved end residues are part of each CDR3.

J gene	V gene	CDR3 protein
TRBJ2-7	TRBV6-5	CASRLGRSYEQYF
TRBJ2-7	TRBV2	CASRPFRDTYEQYF
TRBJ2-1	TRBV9	CASSVKSLGNEQFF
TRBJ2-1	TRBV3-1	CASSQDRAETYNEQFF
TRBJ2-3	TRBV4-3	CASSQGALSSGSPDTQYF
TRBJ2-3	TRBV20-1	CSASRLAGGTDTQYF
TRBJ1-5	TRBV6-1	CLAGQGRNQPQHF
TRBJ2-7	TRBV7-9	CASSLAIGLSYEQYF
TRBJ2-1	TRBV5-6	CASSRPGPGNEQFF
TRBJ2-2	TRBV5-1	CASSLMRLGTGELFF
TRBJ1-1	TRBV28	CASSPSQLLGTEAFF
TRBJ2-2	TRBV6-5	CASSYSSMESNTGELFF
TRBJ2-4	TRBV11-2	CASSPRSAGGLAKNIQYF
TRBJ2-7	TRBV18	CASSARSGLNEQYF
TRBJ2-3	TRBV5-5	CASGPSGRSTDTQYF
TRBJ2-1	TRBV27	CASSLRLFYNEQFF
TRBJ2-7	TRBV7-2	CASSLGGGGEQYF
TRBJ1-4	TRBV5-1	CASSLSSPRELFF
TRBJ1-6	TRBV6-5	CASSTRDGYNSPLHF
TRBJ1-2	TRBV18	CASSPQSPGTYGYTF
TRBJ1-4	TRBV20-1	CSAPAGGEKLFF
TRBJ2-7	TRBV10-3	CAISESSYEQYF
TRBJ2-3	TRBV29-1	CSVFWRPLGSSTDTQYF
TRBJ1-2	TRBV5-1	CASSFRQGGGYGYTF
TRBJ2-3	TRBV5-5	CASSPSGPTDTQYF
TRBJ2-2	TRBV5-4	CASSPTGFPGELFF
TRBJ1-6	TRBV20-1	CSATDGNSPLHF
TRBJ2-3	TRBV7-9	CASSLNSYSDTQYF
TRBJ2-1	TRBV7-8	CASSLGGGSDEQFF
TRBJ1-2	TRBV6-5	CASTSTGFNGYTF
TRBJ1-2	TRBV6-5	CASTPGTNYGYTF
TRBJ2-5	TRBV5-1	CASSLEGRRETQYF
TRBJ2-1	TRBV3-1	CASSQVLNEQFF
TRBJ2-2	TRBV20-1	CSARDYKAITGELFF
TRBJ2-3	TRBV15	CATNGQEADTQYF
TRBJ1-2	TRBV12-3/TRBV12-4	CASSPNGRGYTF
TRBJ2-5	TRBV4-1	CASSQLGTPKIQETQYF